This T cell receptor beta chain was documented in a study of T cells in Graves' hyperthyroidism and ophthalmopathy. General observations from the study: Most thyroid clonotypes that were expanded above 0.001 also turned up in blood.

This clonotype came up many times. The antigen is undetermined. RNA transcripts served as the template for amplifying TCR beta CDR3 regions. During a first-round RT-PCR of the TCR CDR3, the HTBI primer set was used. In TCRdb, the multiplex PCR reads were re-called with MiXCR into one record per CDR3 protein. The table includes some 440,000 distinct CDR3 sequences, about 15% detected once. In germline, CDR1 is MNHEY, CDR2 SVGEGT. The CDR3 runs 15 residues. The junction had 8 bases not matched to a gene; V was cut back by 5 bases and J by 4 bases. Sequencing input: blood. The sequence derives from a woman younger than 30 with Graves' hyperthyroidism. The chain employs TRBV6-2 or TRBV6-3 and TRBJ2-1; 7 nucleotides align to TRBD1. The CDR3: CASSQRGQSYNEQFF. CDR3 bases: TGTGCCAGCAGTCAACGGGGACAGTCTTACAATGAGCAGTTCTTC.